The following is a T cell receptor (beta chain) sequence with its context. The source of the sample is a study of Ad26.COV2.S vaccination and SARS-CoV-2 variants. The V segment lost 7 bases and the J segment 6 bases; nucleotides outside the gene matches: 13. Germline assignment: CDR1 SGDLS and CDR2 YYNGEE. The CDR3 loop spans 15 amino acids. The protocol was immunoSEQ multiplex PCR, while the TCRdb copy is restricted to in-frame clones and leaves out a portion. The sample lists 300,000 to 400,000 clones; 86% were seen once. The sample's treatment: about 20 received Ad26.COV2.S at low or high dose, single or two shots; about 5 received placebo; per-sample allocation not given. It was on day 63 after the first vaccine or placebo injection that samples were taken.

The receptor was derived from a person aged 18-65 years who received the Ad26.COV2.S COVID-19 vaccine or a placebo. The sample was peripheral blood, taken in a trial of Ad26.COV2.S vaccine versus placebo. V gene TRBV9 combines with J gene TRBJ1-5; 7 bases are a match to TRBD1. This CDR3 reads CASRGGRGLGQPQHF. In nucleotides, the CDR3 is TGTGCCAGCCGCGGGGGGAGGGGGCTAGGTCAGCCCCAGCATTTT.